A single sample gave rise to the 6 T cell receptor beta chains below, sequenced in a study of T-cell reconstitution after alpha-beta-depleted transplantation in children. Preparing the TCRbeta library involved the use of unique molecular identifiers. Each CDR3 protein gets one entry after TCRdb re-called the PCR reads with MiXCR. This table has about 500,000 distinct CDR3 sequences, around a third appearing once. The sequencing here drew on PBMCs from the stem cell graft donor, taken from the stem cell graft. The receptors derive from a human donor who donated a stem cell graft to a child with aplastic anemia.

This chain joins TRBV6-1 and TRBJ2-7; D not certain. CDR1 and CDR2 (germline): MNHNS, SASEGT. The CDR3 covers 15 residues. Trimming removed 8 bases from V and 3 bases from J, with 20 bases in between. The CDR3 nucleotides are TGTGCCAGCGGCCCCTCACGTCACGGAATCTACGAGCAGTACTTC. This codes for CASGPSRHGIYEQYF.

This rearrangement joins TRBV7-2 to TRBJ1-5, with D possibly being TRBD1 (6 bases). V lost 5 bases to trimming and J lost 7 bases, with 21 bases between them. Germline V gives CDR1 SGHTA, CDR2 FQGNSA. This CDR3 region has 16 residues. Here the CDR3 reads CASSQPSMGGGQPQHF. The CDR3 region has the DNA TGTGCCAGCAGCCAACCCTCAATGGGGGGCGGGCAGCCCCAGCATTTT.

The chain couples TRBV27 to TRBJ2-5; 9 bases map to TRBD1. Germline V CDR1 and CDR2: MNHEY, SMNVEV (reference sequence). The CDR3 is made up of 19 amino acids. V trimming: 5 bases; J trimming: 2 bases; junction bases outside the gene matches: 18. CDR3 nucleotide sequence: TGTGCCAGCAGTGCCCGCCCCGGGACAGGGAGGCCCCTTCAAGAGACCCAGTACTTC. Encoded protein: CASSARPGTGRPLQETQYF.

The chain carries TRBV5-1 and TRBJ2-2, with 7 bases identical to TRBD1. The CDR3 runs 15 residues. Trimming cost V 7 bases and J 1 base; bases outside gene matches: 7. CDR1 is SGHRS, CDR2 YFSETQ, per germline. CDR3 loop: CASGNRGGNTGELFF. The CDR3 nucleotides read TGCGCCAGCGGTAACAGGGGCGGGAACACCGGGGAGCTGTTTTTT.

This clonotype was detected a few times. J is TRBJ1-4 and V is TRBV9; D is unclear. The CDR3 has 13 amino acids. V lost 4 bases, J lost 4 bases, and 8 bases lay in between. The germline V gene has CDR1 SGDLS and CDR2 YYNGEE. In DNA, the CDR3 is TGTGCCAGCAGCCGATCCCTTAATGAAAAACTGTTTTTT. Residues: CASSRSLNEKLFF.

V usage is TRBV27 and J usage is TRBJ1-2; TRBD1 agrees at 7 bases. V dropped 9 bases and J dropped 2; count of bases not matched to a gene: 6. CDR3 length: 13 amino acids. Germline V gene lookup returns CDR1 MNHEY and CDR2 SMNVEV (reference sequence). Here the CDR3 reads CASTGDQNYGYTF. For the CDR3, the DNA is TGTGCCAGTACAGGGGACCAGAACTATGGCTACACCTTC.